Each of the 12 T cell receptor beta chains below was sequenced from the same sample in a study of T-cell reconstitution after alpha-beta-depleted transplantation in children. Molecular barcoding with unique molecular identifiers was used for the TCRbeta library. TCRdb called the PCR reads again in MiXCR, with one record for every CDR3 protein. The sample has over 400,000 distinct CDR3 sequences, 43% seen once. The source was PBMCs, collected before TCRalphabeta/CD19-depleted stem cell transplant. These receptors came from a girl aged 2 to 10 with aplastic anemia, due to receive a stem cell transplant.

The sample holds many counts of this clonotype. The CDR3 DNA reads TGTGCCAGCAGTTGGGGACTAGCGGGAGACAATGAGCAGTTCTTC. Protein: CASSWGLAGDNEQFF. The rearrangement links TRBV6-5 to TRBJ2-1; TRBD2 matches at 14 bases. CDR3 size: 15 residues. J lost 5 bases, V lost 4 bases, and 1 base had no gene match. Germline V lookup: CDR1 MNHEY, CDR2 SVGAGI.

This chain connects TRBV12-5 to TRBJ2-4, with D uncertain. Germline CDR1 LGHNT, CDR2 FRNRAP. The CDR3 length is 12 residues. The V and J ends lost 0 bases and 8 bases respectively, with 5 bases between them. In DNA, the CDR3 is TGTGCTAGTGGTTTGGTAACGCACATTCAGTACTTC. Translating gives CASGLVTHIQYF.

The V call is TRBV5-1, the J call TRBJ2-5; 7 bases align to TRBD2. The CDR3 is made up of 14 amino acids. V was clipped by 4 bases and J by 2 bases; unmatched bases: 5. From germline, CDR1 is SGHRS and CDR2 YFSETQ. The CDR3 DNA follows: TGCGCCAGCAGCGGCGGGGGAGGACAAGAGACCCAGTACTTC. Protein sequence: CASSGGGGQETQYF. Based on the CDR3 plus reference TRBV5-1 and TRBJ2-5, the full variable domain is KAGVTQTPRYLIKTRGQQVTLSCSPISGHRSVSWYQQTPGQGLQFLFEYFSETQRNKGNFPGRFSGRQFSNSRSEMNVSTLELGDSALYLCASSGGGGQETQYFGPGTRLLVL.

Notes on this clonotype: At one of its ends the junction is not consistent with the germline gene, which may arise from a read error. The genes are TRBV28 and TRBJ2-7, with D perhaps assigned TRBD1 or TRBD2 (5 bases each). Per the germline V gene, CDR1 is MDHEN and CDR2 is SYDVKM. The CDR3 has 14 amino acids. The CDR3 region has the DNA TGTTCCAGCAGTTTTGGGGGACGGCCGTTCGAGCAGTACTTC. This translates into CSSSFGGRPFEQYF.

The V call is TRBV20-1, the J call TRBJ2-5, with TRBD2 matching 10 bases. Unmatched junction bases numbered 10, after V lost 5 bases and J lost 4 bases. Germline-derived CDR1 and CDR2 are DFQATT and SNEGSKA (reference sequence). The CDR3 is made up of 15 amino acids. CDR3 in amino acids: CSAQNPGLARETQYF. CDR3 sequence (DNA): TGCAGTGCTCAGAACCCGGGACTAGCGCGAGAGACCCAGTACTTC.

V gene TRBV14 combines with J gene TRBJ2-2; 9 nucleotides agree with TRBD1. Germline CDR1 and CDR2: SGHDN and FVKESK. Trimming at V came to 2 bases and at J to 1 base, leaving 2 bases not matched to a gene. The length of the CDR3 is 16 residues. The CDR3 loop reads CASSQRTGENTGELFF. The CDR3 DNA follows: TGTGCCAGCAGCCAACGGACAGGGGAGAACACCGGGGAGCTGTTTTTT.

The rearrangement uses TRBV6-5 and TRBJ1-2; TRBD1 matches at 9 bases. V dropped 8 bases and J dropped 4; count of bases not matched to a gene: 11. The CDR3 has 15 amino acids. The germline gives CDR1 MNHEY, CDR2 SVGAGI. This CDR3 reads CASGNWDRVGYGYTF. Here the CDR3 DNA reads TGTGCCAGCGGTAACTGGGACAGGGTGGGCTATGGCTACACCTTC.

Details on this clonotype: A read error may account for a junction end that differs from germline. The CDR3 nucleotides read TGCGCCTGCAGCTTGGCGGGGGAGCGGTATGGCTACACCTTC. Translating it yields CACSLAGERYGYTF. The rearrangement uses TRBV5-1 and TRBJ1-2, with D perhaps matching TRBD1 (5 bases). Germline V gene lookup returns CDR1 SGHRS and CDR2 YFSETQ. The CDR3 extends over 14 amino acids.

The rearrangement joins TRBV7-6 to TRBJ2-5, with a tentative D call TRBD2 (6 bases). The ends were cut back, 3 bases at V and 2 bases at J, with 13 bases in the middle. In germline, CDR1 is SGHVS, CDR2 FNYEAQ. The CDR3 length is 15 residues. CDR3 residues: CASSLGPGLQETQYF. Written as DNA, the CDR3 is TGTGCCAGCAGCTTGGGGCCGGGACTTCAAGAGACCCAGTACTTC.

There are many counts of this clonotype. CDR3 sequence: CASSMSGSVSDTQYF. The CDR3 nucleotides read TGTGCCAGCAGCATGAGCGGTAGCGTGTCAGATACGCAGTATTTT. This chain connects TRBV7-6 to TRBJ2-3, with D tentatively TRBD2 (5 bases). Per germline, CDR1 SGHVS and CDR2 FNYEAQ. The V and J ends lost 5 bases and 4 bases respectively, with 16 bases between them. There are 15 residues in the CDR3.

This clonotype occurred many times. V gene TRBV11-2 combines with J gene TRBJ2-7, with TRBD1 matching 9 bases. Germline lookup yields CDR1 SGHAT and CDR2 FQNNGV. The CDR3 is made up of 15 amino acids. V lost 5 bases to trimming and J lost 4 bases; unmatched junction nucleotides: 9. CDR3 amino acids: CASSLTGGWEYEQYF. The DNA for the CDR3 is TGTGCCAGCAGCCTCACAGGGGGCTGGGAGTACGAGCAGTACTTC.

This clonotype was detected only a few times. The rearrangement uses TRBV6-2 or TRBV6-3 and TRBJ2-7, with 7 bases aligning to TRBD1. The V segment lost 5 bases and the J segment 4 bases; nucleotides outside the gene matches: 14. CDR3 length equals 16 residues. CDR1 is MNHEY and CDR2 is SVGEGT in the germline V gene. CDR3 coding DNA: TGTGCCAGCAGTCGGTCGACAGGGTCCTCCTATTACGAGCAGTACTTC. Protein sequence: CASSRSTGSSYYEQYF.